These T cell receptor beta chains were read from a single sample in a study of blood T cells in healthy people across ages. In TCRdb, the 5' RACE reads were re-called with MiXCR into one record per CDR3 protein. This table has about 570,000 distinct CDR3 sequences, roughly a quarter appearing once. These records were also assigned to another study, of T cells of mothers and their children.

Input material: blood. The receptors were sampled from a boy between 2 and 10 years old in good health. Each CDR3 is given with its conserved first and last residue. D genes are given only for firm matches. A clone size is listed for some rows: how often the clone was seen (once, few, many), or a class if it is expanded.

J gene | D gene | V gene | clone size | CDR3 protein | CDR3 DNA
TRBJ2-5 | NA | TRBV7-2 | NA | CASSLIGWEETQYF | TGTGCCAGCAGCTTAATTGGTTGGGAAGAGACCCAGTACTTC
TRBJ2-7 | NA | TRBV6-1 | NA | CASRREGARYEQYF | TGTGCCAGCAGGAGGGAGGGGGCGCGGTACGAGCAGTACTTC
TRBJ2-2 | NA | TRBV6-2/TRBV6-3 | few | CASRLHNTGELFF | TGTGCCAGTAGACTACATAACACCGGGGAGCTGTTTTTT
TRBJ2-1 | NA | TRBV4-3 | NA | CASSQNDGWNEQFF | TGCGCCAGCAGCCAGAACGATGGGTGGAATGAGCAGTTCTTC
TRBJ2-3 | TRBD2 | TRBV27 | NA | CASTGGLAGGPVDTQYF | TGTGCCAGCACCGGAGGACTAGCGGGAGGGCCTGTAGATACGCAGTATTTT
TRBJ2-7 | TRBD2 | TRBV12-5 | few | CASGLRGDLYEQYF | TGTGCTAGTGGTTTACGGGGGGATCTGTACGAGCAGTACTTC
TRBJ2-7 | NA | TRBV7-9 | few | CASSARGQQDEQYF | TGTGCCAGCAGCGCCAGAGGACAGCAGGACGAGCAGTACTTC
TRBJ2-1 | TRBD2 | TRBV18 | NA | CASSPPGRASFLFF | TGTGCCAGCTCTCCCCCGGGGAGGGCGTCCTTCCTATTCTTC
TRBJ1-1 | NA | TRBV3-1 | NA | CASSQDPGVEGTRNTEAFF | TGTGCCAGCAGCCAAGATCCGGGCGTGGAGGGGACAAGGAACACTGAAGCTTTCTTT
TRBJ2-5 | TRBD2 | TRBV5-1 | once | CASSTSSGKGEETQYF | TGCGCCAGCAGCACCTCTAGCGGGAAAGGGGAAGAGACCCAGTACTTC
TRBJ1-4 | NA | TRBV5-1 | few | CASSLDADQSREKLFF | TGCGCCAGCAGCTTGGATGCGGATCAGAGCCGGGAAAAACTGTTTTTT
TRBJ2-5 | NA | TRBV21-1 | few | CASSPLAGPKETQYF | TGTGCCAGCAGCCCCCTAGCGGGACCAAAAGAGACCCAGTACTTC
TRBJ2-5 | NA | TRBV9 | NA | CASSVSLQETQYF | TGTGCCAGCAGCGTATCACTGCAAGAGACCCAGTACTTC
TRBJ2-7 | NA | TRBV7-9 | NA | CASSLDASYEQYF | TGTGCCAGCAGCTTGGACGCCTCCTACGAGCAGTACTTC
TRBJ1-2 | NA | TRBV12-3/TRBV12-4 | few | CASSRQAYGYTF | TGTGCCAGCAGTAGACAGGCCTATGGCTACACCTTC
TRBJ1-5 | NA | TRBV7-2 | NA | CASSPTTGMGQPQHF | TGTGCCAGCAGTCCTACAACAGGGATGGGTCAGCCCCAGCATTTT
TRBJ2-1 | NA | TRBV7-9 | NA | CAGARSARYNEQFF | TGTGCCGGAGCCCGTAGCGCTCGATACAATGAGCAGTTCTTC
TRBJ2-1 | TRBD2 | TRBV27 | few | CASSLSGRVNEQFF | TGTGCCAGCAGTCTAAGCGGGAGGGTCAATGAGCAGTTCTTC
TRBJ2-2 | NA | TRBV12-3/TRBV12-4 | NA | CASSLRSRSGELFF | TGTGCCAGCAGTTTACGGAGCCGATCCGGGGAGCTGTTTTTT
TRBJ1-2 | NA | TRBV18 | NA | CASSPALGDTYGYTF | TGTGCCAGCTCACCAGCTCTGGGGGATACCTATGGCTACACCTTC
TRBJ2-5 | NA | TRBV5-4 | few | CASSGPGPNQETQYF | TGTGCCAGCAGCGGGCCGGGACCTAACCAAGAGACCCAGTACTTC
TRBJ2-7 | TRBD2 | TRBV30 | NA | CAWSVAGAYEQYF | TGTGCCTGGAGTGTCGCGGGGGCCTACGAGCAGTACTTC
TRBJ1-2 | TRBD1 | TRBV5-1 | few | CASGLGQVGGYGYTF | TGCGCCAGCGGCCTGGGACAGGTTGGTGGCTATGGCTACACCTTC
TRBJ2-5 | TRBD2 | TRBV4-3 | NA | CASSQDPISGRYETQYF | TGCGCCAGCAGCCAAGATCCGATTAGCGGGAGGTATGAGACCCAGTACTTC
TRBJ2-5 | TRBD2 | TRBV7-9 | NA | CASSIGGAGETQYF | TGTGCCAGCAGCATCGGGGGGGCCGGAGAGACCCAGTACTTC
TRBJ1-5 | NA | TRBV6-5 | NA | CPSSYTGDQPQHF | TGTCCCAGCAGTTACACCGGAGATCAGCCCCAGCATTTT
TRBJ2-2 | NA | TRBV12-3/TRBV12-4 | NA | CASSLYSDNGELFF | TGTGCCAGCAGTTTATATTCGGACAACGGGGAGCTGTTTTTT
TRBJ2-1 | TRBD2 | TRBV15 | NA | CATMGRTSGYYNEQFF | TGTGCCACCATGGGCCGGACTAGCGGGTACTACAATGAGCAGTTCTTC
TRBJ1-1 | NA | TRBV7-2 | few | CASSLEVTVNTEAFF | TGTGCCAGCAGCTTAGAGGTGACAGTTAACACTGAAGCTTTCTTT
TRBJ2-3 | TRBD2 | TRBV11-2 | NA | CASSSPGLAADTQYF | TGTGCCAGCAGTTCGCCGGGACTAGCGGCAGATACGCAGTATTTT
TRBJ2-7 | TRBD2 | TRBV10-3 | NA | CAISHGLAGDEQYF | TGTGCCATCAGCCATGGACTAGCGGGAGACGAGCAGTACTTC
TRBJ2-7 | TRBD2 | TRBV12-3/TRBV12-4 | NA | CASSPRGGLSSYEQYF | TGTGCCAGCAGTCCCCGGGGGGGCCTTAGCTCCTACGAGCAGTACTTC
TRBJ1-1 | NA | TRBV30 | few | CAWSARRALNTEAFF | TGTGCCTGGAGTGCCCGACGGGCGCTGAACACTGAAGCTTTCTTT
TRBJ2-3 | TRBD2 | TRBV27 | NA | CASSPRSSGRAGDTQYF | TGTGCCAGCAGTCCCCGTTCTAGCGGGAGGGCCGGAGATACGCAGTATTTT
TRBJ2-1 | NA | TRBV11-2 | few | CASSLRDQGEQFF | TGTGCCAGCAGCTTACGGGACCAGGGAGAGCAGTTCTTC
TRBJ1-2 | NA | TRBV6-2/TRBV6-3 | NA | CASSQDARRYGYTF | TGTGCCAGCAGCCAGGACGCAAGGCGCTATGGCTACACCTTC
TRBJ2-5 | TRBD1 | TRBV7-2 | NA | CASARDRGPFEETQYF | TGTGCCAGCGCGCGGGACAGGGGGCCATTTGAAGAGACCCAGTACTTC
TRBJ2-6 | NA | TRBV6-1 | few | CASSAYAYAPRAGANVLTF | TGTGCCAGCAGCGCCTATGCCTACGCGCCCAGAGCCGGGGCCAACGTCCTGACTTTC
TRBJ2-2 | NA | TRBV11-2 | NA | CASSLRGRPTGELFF | TGTGCCAGCAGCTTACGAGGGAGGCCCACCGGGGAGCTGTTTTTT
TRBJ2-3 | NA | TRBV20-1 | NA | CSARELPAPITDTQYF | TGCAGTGCTAGAGAGCTTCCGGCCCCTATCACAGATACGCAGTATTTT